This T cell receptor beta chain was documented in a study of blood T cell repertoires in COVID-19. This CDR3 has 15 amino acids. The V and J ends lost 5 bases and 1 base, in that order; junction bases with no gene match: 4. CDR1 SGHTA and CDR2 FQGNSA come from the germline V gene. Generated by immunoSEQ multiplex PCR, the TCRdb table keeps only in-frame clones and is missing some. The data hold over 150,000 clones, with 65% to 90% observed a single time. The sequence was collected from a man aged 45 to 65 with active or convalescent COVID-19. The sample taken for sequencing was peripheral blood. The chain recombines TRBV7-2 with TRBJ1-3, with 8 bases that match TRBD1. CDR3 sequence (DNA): TGTGCCAGCAGCCCATGGACAGGGTCTGGAAACACCATATATTTT. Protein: CASSPWTGSGNTIYF. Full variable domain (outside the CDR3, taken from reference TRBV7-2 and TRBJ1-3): GAGVSQSPSNKVTEKGKDVELRCDPISGHTALYWYRQSLGQGLEFLIYFQGNSAPDKSGLPSDRFSAERTGGSVSTLTIQRTQQEDSAVYLCASSPWTGSGNTIYFGEGSWLTVV.